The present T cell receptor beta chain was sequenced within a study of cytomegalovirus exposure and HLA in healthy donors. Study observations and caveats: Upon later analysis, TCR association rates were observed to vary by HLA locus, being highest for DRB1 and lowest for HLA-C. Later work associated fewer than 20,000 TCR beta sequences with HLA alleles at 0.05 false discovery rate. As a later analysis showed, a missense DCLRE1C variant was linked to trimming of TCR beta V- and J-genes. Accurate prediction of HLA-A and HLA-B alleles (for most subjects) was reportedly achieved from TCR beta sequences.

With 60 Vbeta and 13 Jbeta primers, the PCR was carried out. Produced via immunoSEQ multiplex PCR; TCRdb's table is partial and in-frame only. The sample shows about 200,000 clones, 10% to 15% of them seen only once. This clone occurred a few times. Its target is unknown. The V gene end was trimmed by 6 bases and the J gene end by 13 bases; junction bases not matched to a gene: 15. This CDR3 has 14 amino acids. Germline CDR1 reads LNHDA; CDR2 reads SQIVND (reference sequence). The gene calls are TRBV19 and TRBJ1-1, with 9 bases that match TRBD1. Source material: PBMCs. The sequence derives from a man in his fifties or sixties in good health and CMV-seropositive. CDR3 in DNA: TGTGCCAGTAGCCTTAGGGGACAGGGTGGTAAGGGTTTCTTT. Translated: CASSLRGQGGKGFF.